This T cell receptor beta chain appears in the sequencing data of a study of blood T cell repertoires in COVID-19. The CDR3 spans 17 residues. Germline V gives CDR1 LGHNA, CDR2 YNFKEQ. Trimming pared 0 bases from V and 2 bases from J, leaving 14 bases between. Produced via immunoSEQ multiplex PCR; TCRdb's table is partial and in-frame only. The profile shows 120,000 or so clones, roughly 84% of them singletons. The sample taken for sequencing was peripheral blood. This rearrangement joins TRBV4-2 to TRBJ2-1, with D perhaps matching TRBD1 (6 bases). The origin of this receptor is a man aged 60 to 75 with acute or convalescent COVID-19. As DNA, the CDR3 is TGTGCCAGCAGCCAAGATCAAGGGGGAGTGGCCTACAATGAGCAGTTCTTC. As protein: CASSQDQGGVAYNEQFF.